This T cell receptor (beta chain) was obtained from a study of cytotoxic CD8 clonotypes in ibrutinib-treated CLL. Overall study context: Samples averaged approximately 260,000 productive templates and just under 95,000 productive rearrangements.

Only in-frame clones appear in the TCRdb table, and some are missing; sequencing was by immunoSEQ multiplex PCR. The sample lists hundreds of thousands of clones, almost 80% occurring once. Points from the study as a whole: Clonality grew at ibrutinib response; at progression, it decreased back toward baseline. Stable or contracted on treatment, public clonotypes were also uncommon. At the start, clonality exceeded age-matched healthy donors and followed circulating CD8+ T-cell counts.

With V trimmed by 8 bases and J by 1 base, 4 bases remained unmatched. Germline CDR1 MNHNY, CDR2 SVGAGI (reference sequence). CDR3 length: 14 residues. Of note for this clone: Its antigen is not known.

The gene calls are TRBV6-6 and TRBJ2-3; 9 positions agree with TRBD1. This specimen consisted of PBMCs, obtained before ibrutinib treatment. This receptor was obtained from a human donor with chronic lymphocytic leukemia. CDR3 region: CASGGQGGTDTQYF. CDR3 DNA sequence: TGTGCCAGCGGGGGACAGGGTGGCACAGATACGCAGTATTTT.